A selection of T cell receptor beta chains follows, all from one sample in a study of T cell responses to AZD1222 COVID-19 vaccine. Generated by immunoSEQ multiplex PCR, the TCRdb table keeps only in-frame clones and is missing some. The sample yields around 140,000 clones, about 93% seen once. Sequenced material: peripheral blood, taken on day 0 of AZD1222 vaccination. These receptors were obtained from an adult in good health. CDR3s include the opening cysteine and the closing phenylalanine or tryptophan. Fields, in order: V gene, clone size, J gene, D gene, CDR3 DNA, CDR3 protein. The D gene is left open where the match is weak. Clone sizes are given selectively: once, few, many, or a class where the clone is expanded.

TRBV4-1	NA	TRBJ1-2	NA	TGCGCCAGCAGCCGGACTTTCCCCCACTATGGCTACACCTTC	CASSRTFPHYGYTF
TRBV30	NA	TRBJ2-5	TRBD1	TGTGCCTGGAGTCAGGACAGGGACCGCGGCCAGTACTTC	CAWSQDRDRGQYF
TRBV4-1	NA	TRBJ2-5	NA	TGCGCCAGCAGCCAAGTCCGACTAACAGGGTATAGGGAGACCCAGTACTTC	CASSQVRLTGYRETQYF
TRBV7-8	few	TRBJ2-7	NA	TGTGCCAGCAGCGTCGGCAGGCAGGTGTCCTACGAGCAGTACTTC	CASSVGRQVSYEQYF
TRBV9	NA	TRBJ2-7	NA	TGTGCCAGCAGCGTAGCGTCCAGCTCCTACGAGCAGTACTTC	CASSVASSSYEQYF
TRBV5-8	NA	TRBJ1-2	NA	TGTGCCAGCAGCTTGTCAGGCCAGCTCTATGGCTACACCTTC	CASSLSGQLYGYTF
TRBV12-3/TRBV12-4	NA	TRBJ2-4	NA	TGTGCCAGCAGTTTGGGGGGTTCGGACATTCAGTACTTC	CASSLGGSDIQYF
TRBV6-2/TRBV6-3	NA	TRBJ1-5	TRBD1	TGTGCCAGCAGTTACGGGGCAGGGGGTCAGCCCCAGCATTTT	CASSYGAGGQPQHF
TRBV28	few	TRBJ1-3	NA	TGTGCCAGCAGCCGGCAGCTTGGAAACACCATATATTTT	CASSRQLGNTIYF
TRBV18	once	TRBJ1-6	NA	TGTGCCAGCTCACCACCGACAGGTGGAAATTCACCCCTCCACTTT	CASSPPTGGNSPLHF
TRBV6-2/TRBV6-3	NA	TRBJ1-1	NA	TGTGCCAGCAGTTACCGGGGGGCCTCTACTGAAGCTTTCTTT	CASSYRGASTEAFF
TRBV4-3	NA	TRBJ1-1	NA	TGCGCCAGCAAGCAGGGCCGATGGGGGAACACTGAAGCTTTCTTT	CASKQGRWGNTEAFF
TRBV5-5	NA	TRBJ1-2	NA	TGTGCCAGCAGCTTATCTACAGGGAACTATGGCTACACCTTC	CASSLSTGNYGYTF
TRBV6-5	NA	TRBJ2-1	NA	TGTGCCAGCAGTTACTCGATGTCAGGGGCCAATGAGCAGTTCTTC	CASSYSMSGANEQFF
TRBV5-6	once	TRBJ1-5	NA	TGTGCCAGCAGCTTGGGCGATCAGCCCCAGCATTTT	CASSLGDQPQHF
TRBV7-3	NA	TRBJ2-7	NA	TGTGCCAGCAGCTTAACGGCAGGGAGCTCCTACGAGCAGTACTTC	CASSLTAGSSYEQYF
TRBV2	NA	TRBJ1-5	NA	TGTGCCAGCGGGAGAGAAAGGGCCGATGATCAGCCCCAGCATTTT	CASGRERADDQPQHF
TRBV11-2	NA	TRBJ2-5	TRBD2	TGTGCCAGCAGCTTCGGGACTAGCGGGACCCAGTACTTC	CASSFGTSGTQYF
TRBV7-9	NA	TRBJ2-4	TRBD2	TGTGCCAGCAGCTCAGCGGGCGGGGGCATTCAGTACTTC	CASSSAGGGIQYF
TRBV9	NA	TRBJ1-2	NA	TGTGCCAGCAGCGGTCTGGAGGGAGGCGATGGCTACACCTTC	CASSGLEGGDGYTF
TRBV6-2/TRBV6-3	medium-sized	TRBJ1-4	NA	TGTGCCAGCAGTTACTCGGACAATGAAAAACTGTTTTTT	CASSYSDNEKLFF
TRBV27	NA	TRBJ1-5	NA	TGTGCCAGCAGTGGTCGGAACAATCAGCCCCAGCATTTT	CASSGRNNQPQHF
TRBV7-8	NA	TRBJ1-2	NA	TGTGCCAGCAGCAAAATCGGAGCTAACTATGGCTACACCTTC	CASSKIGANYGYTF
TRBV19	once	TRBJ2-3	NA	TGTGCCAGTAGCTTCGAGGGGTTCACAGATACGCAGTATTTT	CASSFEGFTDTQYF
TRBV7-9	NA	TRBJ2-5	NA	TGTGCCAGCAGCTTACGTAGTAGAGGCGAGACCCAGTACTTC	CASSLRSRGETQYF
TRBV7-9	NA	TRBJ1-2	TRBD1	TGTGCCAGCAGCTCATGGACAGGGGAGGACTATGGCTACACCTTC	CASSSWTGEDYGYTF